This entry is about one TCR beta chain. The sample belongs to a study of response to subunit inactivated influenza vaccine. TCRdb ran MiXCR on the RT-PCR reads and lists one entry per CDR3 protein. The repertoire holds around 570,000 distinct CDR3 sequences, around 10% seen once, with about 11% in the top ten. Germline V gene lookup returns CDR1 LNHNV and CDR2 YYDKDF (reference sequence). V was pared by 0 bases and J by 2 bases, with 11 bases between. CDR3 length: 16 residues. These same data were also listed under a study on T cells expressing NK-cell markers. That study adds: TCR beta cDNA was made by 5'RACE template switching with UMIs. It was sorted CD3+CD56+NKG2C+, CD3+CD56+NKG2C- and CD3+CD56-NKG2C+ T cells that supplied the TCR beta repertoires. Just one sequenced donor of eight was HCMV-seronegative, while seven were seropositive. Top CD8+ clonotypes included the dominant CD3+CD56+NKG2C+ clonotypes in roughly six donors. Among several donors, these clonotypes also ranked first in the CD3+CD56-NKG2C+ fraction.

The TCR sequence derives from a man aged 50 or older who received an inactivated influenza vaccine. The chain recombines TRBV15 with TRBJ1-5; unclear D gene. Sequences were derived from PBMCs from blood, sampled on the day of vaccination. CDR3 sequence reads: CATSRDSLGGNQPQHF. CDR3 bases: TGTGCCACCAGCAGAGATTCGTTGGGTGGCAATCAGCCCCAGCATTTT.